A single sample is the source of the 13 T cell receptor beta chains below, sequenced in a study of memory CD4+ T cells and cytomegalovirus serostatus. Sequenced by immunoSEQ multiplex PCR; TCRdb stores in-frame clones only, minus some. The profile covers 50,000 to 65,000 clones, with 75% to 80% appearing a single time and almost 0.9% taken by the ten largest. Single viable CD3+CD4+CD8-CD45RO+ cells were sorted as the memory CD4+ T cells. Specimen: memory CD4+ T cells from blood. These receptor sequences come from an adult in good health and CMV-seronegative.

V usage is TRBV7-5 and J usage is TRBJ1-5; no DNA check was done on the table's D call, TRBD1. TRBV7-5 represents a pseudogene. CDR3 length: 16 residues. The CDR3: CARRPTDTTSDQPQHF. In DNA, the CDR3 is TGTGCCAGAAGACCAACGGACACCACTTCAGATCAGCCCCAGCATTTT.

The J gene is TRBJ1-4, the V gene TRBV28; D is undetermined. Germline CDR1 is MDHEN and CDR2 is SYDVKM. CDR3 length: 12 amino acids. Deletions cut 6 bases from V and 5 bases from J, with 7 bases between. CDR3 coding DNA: TGTGCCAGCAGGGCCGGCAATGAAAAACTGTTTTTT. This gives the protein CASRAGNEKLFF.

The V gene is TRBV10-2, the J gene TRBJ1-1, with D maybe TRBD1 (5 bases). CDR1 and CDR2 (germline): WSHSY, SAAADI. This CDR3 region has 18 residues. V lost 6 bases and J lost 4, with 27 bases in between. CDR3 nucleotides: TGCGCCAGCAGCTCCCAGGGAGGGGCGCCAACCTACAGCACTGAAGCTTTCTTT. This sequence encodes CASSSQGGAPTYSTEAFF.

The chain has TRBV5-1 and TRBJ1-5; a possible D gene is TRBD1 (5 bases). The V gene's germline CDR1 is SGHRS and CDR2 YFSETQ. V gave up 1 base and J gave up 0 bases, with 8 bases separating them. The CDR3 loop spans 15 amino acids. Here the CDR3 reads CASSLTGLSNQPQHF. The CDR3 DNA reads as TGCGCCAGCAGCTTGACGGGACTTAGCAATCAGCCCCAGCATTTT.

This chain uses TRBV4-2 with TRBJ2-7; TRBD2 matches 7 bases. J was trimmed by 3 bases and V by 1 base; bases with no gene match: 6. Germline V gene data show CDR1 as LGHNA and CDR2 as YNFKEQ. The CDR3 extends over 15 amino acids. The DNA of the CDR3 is TGTGCCAGCAGCCAAGCCCGAGGACTAGACTACGAGCAGTACTTC. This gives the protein CASSQARGLDYEQYF.

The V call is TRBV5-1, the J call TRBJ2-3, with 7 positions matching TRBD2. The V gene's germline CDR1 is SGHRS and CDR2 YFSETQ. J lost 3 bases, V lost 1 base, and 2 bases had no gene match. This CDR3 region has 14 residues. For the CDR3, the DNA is TGCGCCAGCAGCTTGTTGGGGGGGACAGATACGCAGTATTTT. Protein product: CASSLLGGTDTQYF.

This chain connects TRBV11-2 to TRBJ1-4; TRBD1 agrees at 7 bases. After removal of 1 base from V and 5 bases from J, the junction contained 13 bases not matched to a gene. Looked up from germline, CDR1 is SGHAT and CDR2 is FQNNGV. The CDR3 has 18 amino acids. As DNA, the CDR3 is TGTGCCAGCAGCTTAGGGTTAGGGGGCGAAGGGCCCAATGAAAAACTGTTTTTT. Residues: CASSLGLGGEGPNEKLFF. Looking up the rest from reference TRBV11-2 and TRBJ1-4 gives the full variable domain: EAGVAQSPRYKIIEKRQSVAFWCNPISGHATLYWYQQILGQGPKLLIQFQNNGVVDDSQLPKDRFSAERLKGVDSTLKIQPAKLEDSAVYLCASSLGLGGEGPNEKLFFGSGTQLSVL.

CDR3 nucleotide sequence: TGTGCCAGCAGCTTAGAGGTCGGGTATGGCTACACCTTC. It yields the protein CASSLEVGYGYTF. The genes are TRBV7-9 and TRBJ1-2, with D unresolved. The V end lost 1 base, the J end lost 5 bases, and 8 bases lay between the germline ends. Germline V gives CDR1 SEHNR, CDR2 FQNEAQ (reference sequence). CDR3 size: 13 residues.

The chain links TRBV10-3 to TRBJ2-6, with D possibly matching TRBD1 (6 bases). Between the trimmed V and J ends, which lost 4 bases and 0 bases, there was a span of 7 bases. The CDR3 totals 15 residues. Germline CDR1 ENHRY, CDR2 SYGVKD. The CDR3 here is CAISGQASGANVLTF. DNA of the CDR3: TGTGCCATCAGTGGACAGGCCTCTGGGGCCAACGTCCTGACTTTC.

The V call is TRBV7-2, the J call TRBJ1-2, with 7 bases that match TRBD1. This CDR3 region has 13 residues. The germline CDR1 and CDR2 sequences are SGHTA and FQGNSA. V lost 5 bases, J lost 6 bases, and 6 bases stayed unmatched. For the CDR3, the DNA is TGTGCCAGCAGCCGAGGGGGCGCGGATGGCTACACCTTC. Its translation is CASSRGGADGYTF.

This CDR3 is CASGQGQGAGEQYF. In DNA, the CDR3 is TGTGCCAGTGGACAGGGGCAGGGGGCGGGCGAGCAGTACTTC. J is TRBJ2-7 and V is TRBV19; 9 bases line up with TRBD1. The CDR3 covers 14 residues. From germline, CDR1 is LNHDA and CDR2 SQIVND (reference sequence). The V segment lost 8 bases and the J segment 6 bases; nucleotides outside the gene matches: 11.

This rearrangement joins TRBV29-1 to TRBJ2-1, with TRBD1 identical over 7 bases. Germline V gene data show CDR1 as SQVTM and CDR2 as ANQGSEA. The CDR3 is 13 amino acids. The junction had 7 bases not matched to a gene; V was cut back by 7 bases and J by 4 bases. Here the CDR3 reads CSANRGEYNEQFF. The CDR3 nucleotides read TGCAGCGCCAACAGGGGCGAGTACAATGAGCAGTTCTTC.

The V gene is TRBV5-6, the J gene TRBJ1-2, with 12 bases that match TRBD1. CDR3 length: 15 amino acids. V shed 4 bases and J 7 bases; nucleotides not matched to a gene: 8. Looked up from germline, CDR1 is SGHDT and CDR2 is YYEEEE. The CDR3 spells CASSGDRGLWGGYTF. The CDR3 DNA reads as TGTGCCAGCAGCGGGGACAGGGGGCTCTGGGGTGGCTACACCTTC. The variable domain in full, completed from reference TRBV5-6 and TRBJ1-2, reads DAGVTQSPTHLIKTRGQQVTLRCSPKSGHDTVSWYQQALGQGPQFIFQYYEEEERQRGNFPDRFSGHQFPNYSSELNVNALLLGDSALYLCASSGDRGLWGGYTFGSGTRLTVV.